This T cell receptor beta chain stems from a study of T cell responses to AZD1222 COVID-19 vaccine. Whole-study results and caveats: Repertoire sampling happened only post peak T cell response. Across spike, vaccine-associated CD4 TCRs were found, dominant at 160-218 and 743-854. Donor demographics were predominantly white British with a female majority; clonal diversity may be underestimated.

The data were produced by immunoSEQ multiplex PCR, yet TCRdb's version contains in-frame clones alone and is incomplete. The table includes around 200,000 clones, over 90% detected once. A remark on this clone: No antigen is known for it.

Germline lookup yields CDR1 SEHNR and CDR2 FQNEAQ (reference sequence). CDR3 length: 16 amino acids. J was trimmed by 0 bases and V by 4 bases; bases with no gene match: 7. The chain joins TRBV7-9 to TRBJ2-7; 9 nucleotides line up with TRBD1. This clonotype was sampled from an adult in good health. The sequencing used peripheral blood, collected on day 0 of AZD1222 vaccination. DNA for the CDR3: TGTGCCAGCAGCTCCCCGCCGGGACAGGGCTCCTACGAGCAGTACTTC. It yields the protein CASSSPPGQGSYEQYF.